This T cell receptor (beta chain) was sequenced in a study of cytomegalovirus exposure and HLA in healthy donors. Trimming took 1 base from V and 4 from J, leaving 8 bases between them. This CDR3 has 14 amino acids. CDR1 and CDR2 (germline): SGHVS, FQNEAQ. The primer mix had 60 Vbeta and 13 Jbeta primers. Some clones are missing from TCRdb's copy, which holds only in-frame ones; the method was immunoSEQ multiplex PCR. The table lists over 65,000 clones, roughly 75% of them singletons. Input material: PBMCs. The sequence came from a woman aged 30 to 39 in good health and CMV-seropositive. J is TRBJ1-5 and V is TRBV7-8; D is ambiguous. CDR3 residues: CASSLGTLNQPQHF. The CDR3 DNA follows: TGTGCCAGCAGCTTAGGTACACTAAATCAGCCCCAGCATTTT. The variable domain in full, completed from reference TRBV7-8 and TRBJ1-5, reads GAGVSQSPRYKVAKRGQDVALRCDPISGHVSLFWYQQALGQGPEFLTYFQNEAQLDKSGLPSDRFFAERPEGSVSTLKIQRTQQEDSAVYLCASSLGTLNQPQHFGDGTRLSIL.